This T cell receptor (beta chain) was sequenced during a study of control samples from healthy donors and cancer patients. Sequencing was performed with immunoSEQ multiplex PCR; in TCRdb, only in-frame clones are kept and a portion is missing. The sample yields 110,000 to 150,000 clones, around nine tenths seen once. Germline V CDR1 and CDR2: SEHNR, FQNEAQ (reference sequence). With 5 bases removed from V and 10 bases from J, the gap between germline ends came to 12 bases. This CDR3 is built from 12 residues. V and J are TRBV7-9 and TRBJ1-5; D may be TRBD1 (6 bases). This sequence was found in a woman in her thirties in good health. Sequenced sample: blood. The CDR3, as DNA: TGTGCCAGCAGCGGGGGCATCGGCCCCCAGCATTTT. Residues: CASSGGIGPQHF.